The rows below give T cell receptor beta chains drawn from one sample of a study of Ad26.COV2.S vaccination and SARS-CoV-2 variants. Produced via immunoSEQ multiplex PCR; TCRdb's table is partial and in-frame only. The sample gives about 350,000 clones, approximately 86% of which show up once; around 10% is in the top ten. The source was peripheral blood, collected in a trial of Ad26.COV2.S vaccine versus placebo. Receptors originate from a person aged 18-65 years who received the Ad26.COV2.S COVID-19 vaccine or a placebo. Each CDR3 is given with its conserved first and last residue. A D gene is named only where the DNA matches it firmly. Clone size is not always given. Where it is, it says once, few, many or a class for expanded clones.

NA	TRBV6-1	TRBJ1-1	once	13	TGTGCCAGCATGTCGGTGGGGGACACTGAAGCTTTCTTT	CASMSVGDTEAFF
NA	TRBV19	TRBJ1-5	NA	13	TGTGCCAGTAGTTATGACATTCGGCAGCCCCAGCATTTT	CASSYDIRQPQHF
NA	TRBV24-1	TRBJ2-3	once	18	TGTGCCACCAGTGAACCCCTCGGACGGACAACGGGGACAGATACGCAGTATTTT	CATSEPLGRTTGTDTQYF
TRBD2	TRBV6-1	TRBJ2-5	NA	18	TGTGCCAGCAGTGGACCGAGAGGGACTAGCGGGCCCCAAGAGACCCAGTACTTC	CASSGPRGTSGPQETQYF
NA	TRBV7-3	TRBJ1-1	once	15	TGTGCCAGCAGCTCCACCGGGGGTGTCGGCACTGAAGCTTTCTTT	CASSSTGGVGTEAFF
NA	TRBV7-3	TRBJ2-3	NA	14	TGTGCCAGCAGCTTCTCTAAGGTCACAGATACGCAGTATTTT	CASSFSKVTDTQYF
NA	TRBV3-1/TRBV3-2	TRBJ1-1	NA	12	TGTGCCACCCGGGGCGGGAACACTGAAGCTTTCTTT	CATRGGNTEAFF
TRBD1	TRBV10-1	TRBJ2-2	NA	15	TGCGCCAGCACCAGGCTTGGGACAGACACCGGGGAGCTGTTTTTT	CASTRLGTDTGELFF
NA	TRBV19	TRBJ1-1	NA	14	TGTGCCAGTAGTCAATTCGTGGGTGAGACTGAAGCTTTCTTT	CASSQFVGETEAFF
NA	TRBV27	TRBJ1-1	NA	15	TGTGCCAGCAGTTTATATAAGGGAGCGTACACTGAAGCTTTCTTT	CASSLYKGAYTEAFF
TRBD1	TRBV10-3	TRBJ1-1	NA	14	TGTGCCATCAGCAAACAGGGGGCGGACACTGAAGCTTTCTTT	CAISKQGADTEAFF
TRBD2	TRBV7-2	TRBJ2-3	NA	16	TGTGCCAGCAGCGCGCGGACTAGGAATAATCCAGATACGCAGTATTTT	CASSARTRNNPDTQYF
NA	TRBV7-2	TRBJ2-3	NA	15	TGTGCCAGCAGCTTTGGTCTGCAGGGCACAGATACGCAGTATTTT	CASSFGLQGTDTQYF
NA	TRBV30	TRBJ1-2	NA	11	TGTGCCTGGGGGACTCCTTATGGCTACACCTTC	CAWGTPYGYTF
TRBD2	TRBV9	TRBJ2-7	NA	16	TGTGCCAGCAGCAGGGGGACTAGCGGGAGGGCAGGGGAGCAGTACTTC	CASSRGTSGRAGEQYF
TRBD1	TRBV19	TRBJ2-5	NA	16	TGTGCCAGTAGTATAGGCCGGACAGGGGGCCGGGAGACCCAGTACTTC	CASSIGRTGGRETQYF
NA	TRBV6-2/TRBV6-3	TRBJ1-5	NA	12	TGTGCCAGCAGCCCAACCGACGTGTCCCAGCATTTT	CASSPTDVSQHF
NA	TRBV7-2	TRBJ2-7	NA	12	TGTGCCAGCAGCTTATCAGCCTACGAGCAGTACTTC	CASSLSAYEQYF
NA	TRBV30	TRBJ1-6	NA	13	TGTGCCTGGAATGGCTTTTATAATTCACCCCTCCACTTT	CAWNGFYNSPLHF
TRBD1	TRBV5-1	TRBJ1-4	NA	15	TGCGCCAGCAGCCCAACGGGACAGCCGAATGAAAAACTGTTTTTT	CASSPTGQPNEKLFF
NA	TRBV9	TRBJ2-3	NA	16	TGTGCCAGCAGCGTATCAAGCGGAACTAGCACAGATACGCAGTATTTT	CASSVSSGTSTDTQYF
TRBD1	TRBV28	TRBJ2-2	NA	16	TGTGCCAGCAGGCTGGCGACAGGGGAAGGAACCGGGGAGCTGTTTTTT	CASRLATGEGTGELFF
NA	TRBV7-2	TRBJ2-7	NA	13	TGTGCCAGCAGCTCGTCCCTTTCCTACGAGCAGTACTTC	CASSSSLSYEQYF
NA	TRBV4-2	TRBJ1-4	many	16	TGTGCCAGCAGCCAAGTAGGGGCTGCAACTAATGAAAAACTGTTTTTT	CASSQVGAATNEKLFF
NA	TRBV28	TRBJ1-6	NA	14	TGTGCCAGCAGTTTATTGGGGGGCCGGTCACCCCTCCACTTT	CASSLLGGRSPLHF
NA	TRBV27	TRBJ2-1	NA	16	TGTGCCAGCAGTGCGGCTAGCGCGAGCTCCTACAATGAGCAGTTCTTC	CASSAASASSYNEQFF
NA	TRBV27	TRBJ2-6	NA	16	TGTGCCAGCAGTGGGGCAGGGGTTTCTGGGGCCAACGTCCTGACTTTC	CASSGAGVSGANVLTF
TRBD1	TRBV4-2	TRBJ1-1	NA	15	TGTGCCAGCAGCCAAGGGGAGACAGGGAGGACTGAAGCTTTCTTT	CASSQGETGRTEAFF
NA	TRBV6-5	TRBJ1-3	NA	11	TGTGCCAGCAGAGAGGGAAACACCATATATTTT	CASREGNTIYF
TRBD1	TRBV4-3	TRBJ1-5	NA	15	TGCGCCAGCAGCGACGGGACAGGGGTTAATCAGCCCCAGCATTTT	CASSDGTGVNQPQHF
TRBD1	TRBV10-1	TRBJ2-5	NA	18	TGCGCCAGCGCTAAACCCCCGGGACAGGATGATATTGAAGAGACCCAGTACTTC	CASAKPPGQDDIEETQYF
NA	TRBV12-3/TRBV12-4	TRBJ1-5	NA	13	TGTGCCAGCAGCCAACAGGGTGGTCAGCCCCAGCATTTT	CASSQQGGQPQHF
NA	TRBV5-4	TRBJ2-1	NA	14	TGTGCCAGCAGCTTCCATCCCCCACGCGATGAGCAGTTCTTC	CASSFHPPRDEQFF
NA	TRBV6-5	TRBJ2-3	few	14	TGTGCCAGCAAGGACGGCTTAAGCACAGATACGCAGTATTTT	CASKDGLSTDTQYF
NA	TRBV18	TRBJ1-1	NA	15	TGTGCCAGCTCACCACTCCCCAGGGCTGGCACTGAAGCTTTCTTT	CASSPLPRAGTEAFF
TRBD1	TRBV4-1	TRBJ2-4	NA	14	TGCGCCAGCAGCCAAGGAGGGGGCCGAAACATTCAGTACTTC	CASSQGGGRNIQYF
NA	TRBV20-1	TRBJ2-1	NA	11	TGCAGTGCTAGAGACCTCGGCGAGCAGTTCTTC	CSARDLGEQFF
NA	TRBV7-2	TRBJ1-3	NA	16	TGTGCCAGCAGCTTAGTCCGTAGAGGGGCTGGAAACACCATATATTTT	CASSLVRRGAGNTIYF
TRBD2	TRBV5-1	TRBJ2-3	NA	16	TGCGCCAGCAGCTTAACCGGGACTAGCGGCACAGATACGCAGTATTTT	CASSLTGTSGTDTQYF
NA	TRBV9	TRBJ2-1	NA	16	TGTGCCAGCAGCGTATATGCGGGAAGCTCCTACAATGAGCAGTTCTTC	CASSVYAGSSYNEQFF
NA	TRBV7-9	TRBJ2-3	NA	12	TGTGCCAGCAGCTTAAGCAGGGATAAGCAGTATTTT	CASSLSRDKQYF
NA	TRBV2	TRBJ2-1	NA	13	TGTGCCAGCAACCCTAGGGGGTGGGATGAGCAGTTCTTC	CASNPRGWDEQFF
NA	TRBV27	TRBJ2-7	NA	14	TGTGCCAGCCGGAATTCTGGCCGCTCCTACGAGCAGTACTTC	CASRNSGRSYEQYF
NA	TRBV9	TRBJ1-1	NA	14	TGTGCCAGCAGCACAGGAGATTCGAACACTGAAGCTTTCTTT	CASSTGDSNTEAFF
NA	TRBV24-1	TRBJ2-1	NA	13	TGTGCCACCAGTGATCCTTCAAGGGATGAGCAGTTCTTC	CATSDPSRDEQFF
NA	TRBV7-9	TRBJ1-1	NA	13	TGTGCCAGCAGCACGGGAATGAAGACTGAAGCTTTCTTT	CASSTGMKTEAFF
NA	TRBV3-1/TRBV3-2	TRBJ2-5	NA	14	TGTGCCAGCAGCCAAGAATGGGGAAAAGAGACCCAGTACTTC	CASSQEWGKETQYF
TRBD2	TRBV7-2	TRBJ2-2	NA	19	TGTGCCAGCAGCCCGAAACCGACTAGCGGGAGGGCTCTCACCGGGGAGCTGTTTTTT	CASSPKPTSGRALTGELFF
NA	TRBV4-3	TRBJ1-1	once	15	TGCGCCAGCAGCCAAGGTGGGACGGCCGGGACTGAAGCTTTCTTT	CASSQGGTAGTEAFF
NA	TRBV5-1	TRBJ1-4	NA	14	TGCGCCAGCAGCTCCGGGACGGGTAATGAAAAACTGTTTTTT	CASSSGTGNEKLFF
TRBD2	TRBV12-5	TRBJ2-2	NA	16	TGTGCTAGTGGTCCGGGACTAGCGACCAACACCGGGGAGCTGTTTTTT	CASGPGLATNTGELFF
TRBD2	TRBV27	TRBJ2-1	NA	16	TGTGCCAGCAGTTCGTCTAGCGGAGGGAGTTACAATGAGCAGTTCTTC	CASSSSSGGSYNEQFF